This TCR beta chain comes out of a study of OX40 agonist ivuxolimab in advanced cancers. At the level of the study: Antecedent anti-PD-1, anti-PD-L1 or anti-CTLA-4 therapy was permissible, with under 50% having received some. General study findings and limits: At doses 0.1 to 3.0 mg/kg, CD4+ and CD8+ clones expanded. Nonresponders, in some cases, also had low normalized T-cell clonal expansion.

Note on this clone: Its target is not known.

Some clones are missing from TCRdb's copy, which holds only in-frame ones; the method was immunoSEQ multiplex PCR. Of tens of thousands of clones in the sample, 84% were seen once. The V and J ends lost 2 bases and 7 bases respectively, with 14 bases between them. Germline CDR1 SEHNR, CDR2 FQNEAQ (reference sequence). The CDR3 covers 15 residues. The clonotype comes from an adult with an advanced solid tumor such as melanoma, head and neck, liver or kidney cancer. The chain employs TRBV7-9 and TRBJ1-4; the D is unclear. The sequencing here drew on CD4+ or CD8+ T cells sorted from blood, taken in a trial of the OX40 agonist ivuxolimab. The CDR3 loop reads CASSLLAGPVEKLFF. The CDR3 region has the DNA TGTGCCAGCAGCTTATTGGCCGGACCGGTTGAAAAACTGTTTTTT. The complete variable domain, with remaining parts taken from reference TRBV7-9 and TRBJ1-4, reads DTGVSQNPRHKITKRGQNVTFRCDPISEHNRLYWYRQTLGQGPEFLTYFQNEAQLEKSRLLSDRFSAERPKGSFSTLEIQRTEQGDSAMYLCASSLLAGPVEKLFFGSGTQLSVL.